This T cell receptor beta chain was sequenced during a study of T-cell memory formation after mild COVID-19. MiXCR, applied by TCRdb to the 5' RACE reads, yields one record per CDR3 protein. This table has 100,000 to 150,000 distinct CDR3 sequences, 16% appearing once. Only a few counts were recorded for this clonotype. The antigen remains unidentified. The study's findings and limits: CD4/CD8 balance characterized clones contracting day 15 to 85, and CD4+ skew characterized later expanders.

Trimming pared 5 bases from V and 6 bases from J, leaving 13 bases between. The CDR3 extends over 14 amino acids. Germline V gene sequence: CDR1 SGHTA, CDR2 FQGNSA. The sequence was obtained from an adult woman who had mild COVID-19 (a few samples of this study predate the infection). Cell type and time point are not known. Sequencing used PBMCs or a T cell subset sorted from them (not recorded which). The genes are TRBV7-2 and TRBJ2-2; D remains ambiguous. The CDR3 spells CASSPTWGPGELFF. DNA for the CDR3: TGTGCCAGCAGCCCGACCTGGGGTCCCGGGGAGCTGTTTTTT.